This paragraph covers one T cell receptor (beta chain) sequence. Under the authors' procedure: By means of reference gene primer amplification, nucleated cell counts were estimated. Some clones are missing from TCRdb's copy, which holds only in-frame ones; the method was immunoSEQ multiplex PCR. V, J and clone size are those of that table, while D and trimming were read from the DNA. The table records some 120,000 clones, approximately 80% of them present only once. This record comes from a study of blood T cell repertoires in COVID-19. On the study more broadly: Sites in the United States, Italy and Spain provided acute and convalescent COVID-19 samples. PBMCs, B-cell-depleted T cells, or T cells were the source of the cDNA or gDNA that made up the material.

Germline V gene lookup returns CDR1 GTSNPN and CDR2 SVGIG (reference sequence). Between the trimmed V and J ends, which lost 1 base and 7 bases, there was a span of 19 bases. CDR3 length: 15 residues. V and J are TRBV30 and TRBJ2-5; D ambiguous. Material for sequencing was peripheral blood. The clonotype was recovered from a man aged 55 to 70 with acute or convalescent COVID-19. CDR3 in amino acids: CAWSGSRLHGGTQYF. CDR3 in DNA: TGTGCCTGGAGTGGGAGCCGACTCCATGGCGGGACCCAGTACTTC.